The T cell receptor beta chain described here comes from a study of blood T cell repertoires in COVID-19. Background on the study: Samples came from the United States, Italy and Spain, spanning acute and convalescent COVID-19. T cells, B-cell-depleted T cells, or PBMCs provided the cDNA or gDNA that served as material.

Original processing notes: Estimation of nucleated cell counts relied on the amplification of reference gene primers. Assay used: immunoSEQ multiplex PCR; TCRdb lists only in-frame clones, some missing. V, J and clone size were drawn from that table, and D and trimming were deduced from the DNA. The sample holds some 150,000 clones, about 89% seen once. The material sequenced was peripheral blood. This receptor was identified in a man aged 45-65 years who had recovered from COVID-19.

CDR3 sequence reads: CASSALTGREQYF. DNA for the CDR3: TGTGCCAGCAGCGCCTTGACAGGCAGGGAGCAGTACTTC. The chain carries TRBV5-5 and TRBJ2-7; possibly TRBD1 for D (6 bases). CDR1 is SGHKS and CDR2 is YYEKEE in the germline V gene (reference sequence). This CDR3 contains 13 residues. Between the trimmed V and J ends, which lost 4 bases and 7 bases, there was a span of 15 bases.